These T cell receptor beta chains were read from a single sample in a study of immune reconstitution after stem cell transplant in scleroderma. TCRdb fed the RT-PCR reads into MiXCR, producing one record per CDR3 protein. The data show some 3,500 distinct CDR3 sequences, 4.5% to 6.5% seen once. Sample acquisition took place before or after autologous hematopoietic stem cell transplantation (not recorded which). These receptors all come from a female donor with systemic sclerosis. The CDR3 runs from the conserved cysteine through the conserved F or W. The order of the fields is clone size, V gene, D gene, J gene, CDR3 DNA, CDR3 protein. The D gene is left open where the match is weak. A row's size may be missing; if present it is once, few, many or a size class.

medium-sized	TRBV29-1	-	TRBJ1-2	TGCAGCGTTGTGTTGGGCTACACCTTC	CSVVLGYTF
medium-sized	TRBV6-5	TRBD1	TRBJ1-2	TGTGCCACCGACAGGGGCCTGAATGGCTACACCTTC	CATDRGLNGYTF
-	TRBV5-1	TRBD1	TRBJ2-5	TGCGCCAGCAGCCTAACGGGACAGGGTGTACAGACCCAGTACTTC	CASSLTGQGVQTQYF
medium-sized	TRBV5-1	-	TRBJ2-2	TGCGCCAGCAGCTTGGGCTCGGGCCAGAACACCGGGGAGCTGTTTTTT	CASSLGSGQNTGELFF
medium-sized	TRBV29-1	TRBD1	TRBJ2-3	TGCAGCGCGGGACAGATCACAGATACGCAGTATTTT	CSAGQITDTQYF
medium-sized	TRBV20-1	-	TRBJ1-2	TGCAGTGCTAGTTTCAGGGGTGTAAGGGGCTACACCTTC	CSASFRGVRGYTF
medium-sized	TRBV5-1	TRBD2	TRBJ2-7	TGCGCCAGCAGCTTGGATTCGGGGGGACCCTACGAGCAGTACTTC	CASSLDSGGPYEQYF
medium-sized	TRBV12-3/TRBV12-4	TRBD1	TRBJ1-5	TGTGCCAGCAGTTTAGATCCCCTAGGACAGGGGGGGGAGCATTTT	CASSLDPLGQGGEHF
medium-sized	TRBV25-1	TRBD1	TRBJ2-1	TGTGCCAGCAGTGGGATGTCGGGACAGGGTAATAGGAATGAGCAGTTCTTC	CASSGMSGQGNRNEQFF
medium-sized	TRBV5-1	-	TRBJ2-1	TGCGCCAGCAGCTCAAATCCGGCCGGGTTACGTTACAATGAGCAGTTCTTC	CASSSNPAGLRYNEQFF
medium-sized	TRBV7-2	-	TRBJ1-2	TGTGCCAGCAGCTTAGTTAACCAGGGCTACTATGGCTACACCTTC	CASSLVNQGYYGYTF
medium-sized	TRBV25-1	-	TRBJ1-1	TGTGCCAGCAGTCTATCTTTGGGACACCCTAACACTGAAGCTTTCTTT	CASSLSLGHPNTEAFF
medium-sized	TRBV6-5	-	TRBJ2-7	TGTGCCAGCAGTTACACCCTGGTAGGGGACGAGCAGTACTTC	CASSYTLVGDEQYF
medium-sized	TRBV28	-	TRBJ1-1	TGTGCCAGCAGTTCCCCCAATCCTACAGGGAAGGGAGCTTTCTTT	CASSSPNPTGKGAFF
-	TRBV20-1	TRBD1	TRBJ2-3	TGCAGTGCTAGACAGGGGGCTAGCACAGATACGCAGTATTTT	CSARQGASTDTQYF
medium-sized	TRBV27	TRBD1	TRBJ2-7	TGTGCCAGCAGTTGGACAGGAGTTACCTACGAGCAGTACTTC	CASSWTGVTYEQYF
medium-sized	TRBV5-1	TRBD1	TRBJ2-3	TGCGCCAGCAGACCCGACAGGGTTGGGCAGTATTTT	CASRPDRVGQYF
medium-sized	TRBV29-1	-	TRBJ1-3	TGCAGCGTTGCCTTGTTGGCCTCTGGAAACACCATATATTTT	CSVALLASGNTIYF
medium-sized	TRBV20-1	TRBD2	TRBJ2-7	TGCAGTGCGCCGACTAGCGGGGTCTCCTACGAGCAGTACTTC	CSAPTSGVSYEQYF
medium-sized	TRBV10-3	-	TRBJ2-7	TGTGCCATCAGTGAGTCGATTGTCAGATCCTACGAGCAGTACTTC	CAISESIVRSYEQYF
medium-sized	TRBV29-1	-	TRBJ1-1	TGCAGCGCTACCATAGGGTGGGGGGGGACTGAAGCTTTCTTT	CSATIGWGGTEAFF
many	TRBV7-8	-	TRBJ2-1	TGTGCCAGCAGCTTAACTAGAACGATCTCCAATGAGCAGTTCTTC	CASSLTRTISNEQFF
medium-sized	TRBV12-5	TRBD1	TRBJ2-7	TGTGCTAGTGGTTTGGTAATACAGGGGAGTTTGGACTACGAGCAGTACTTC	CASGLVIQGSLDYEQYF
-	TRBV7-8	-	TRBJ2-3	TGTGCCAGCAGCTTAGTCCCAGATACGCAGTATTTT	CASSLVPDTQYF
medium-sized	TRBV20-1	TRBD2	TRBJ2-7	TGCAGTGCTAGAGATTCGGGCGGGAGGCCCCTCTACGAGCAGTACTTC	CSARDSGGRPLYEQYF
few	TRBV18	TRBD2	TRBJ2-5	TGTGCCAGCTCACCACTAACGGGAGGGGAGACCCAGTACTTC	CASSPLTGGETQYF
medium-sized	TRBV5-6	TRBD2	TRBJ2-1	TGTGCCAGCAGCTTCCCGTACGGGGGAGGGCATGAGCAGTTCTTC	CASSFPYGGGHEQFF
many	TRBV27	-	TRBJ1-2	TGTGCCAGCAGTTTATCCGGAGAAAGCTATGGCTACACCTTC	CASSLSGESYGYTF
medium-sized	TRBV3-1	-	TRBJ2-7	TGTGCCAGCAGCCAAGATGTGAGAGGGGTAGGATCCTACGAGCAGTACTTC	CASSQDVRGVGSYEQYF
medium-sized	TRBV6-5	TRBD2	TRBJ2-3	TGTGCCAGCAGTCCCTTAGCGGGGCTCGGAGATACGCAGTATTTT	CASSPLAGLGDTQYF
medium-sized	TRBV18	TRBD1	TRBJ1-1	TGTGCCAGCTCTCCACAGGGGAATGCGAACACTGAAGCTTTCTTT	CASSPQGNANTEAFF
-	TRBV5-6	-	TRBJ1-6	TGTGCCAGCAGCCGAGGACAATGGGGTTCACCCCTCCACTTT	CASSRGQWGSPLHF